The T cell receptor (beta chain) described here comes from a study of blood T cell repertoires in COVID-19. Study details: The origin of the acute and convalescent COVID-19 samples was the United States, Italy and Spain. Sources were T cells, B-cell-depleted T cells, or PBMCs; the material itself was cDNA or gDNA.

This clone was detected once. Original handling: Researchers report that nucleated cell counts were estimated from reference gene primer amplification. TCRdb's copy holds only in-frame clones and misses some; the assay was immunoSEQ multiplex PCR. V and J calls and clone size are those listed in that table; D and trimming were worked out from the DNA. The sample has over 85,000 clones, 80% to 90% seen once. Germline lookup yields CDR1 MNHEY and CDR2 SVGEGT. Trimming cost V 2 bases and J 2 bases; bases outside gene matches: 13. The CDR3 extends over 20 amino acids. The receptor was derived from a human donor in a cohort sampled during active COVID-19. This sequence joins TRBV6-2 or TRBV6-3 and TRBJ2-1, with 12 bases matching TRBD2. The sample taken for sequencing was peripheral blood. CDR3: CASSYPTSGSPQGTYNEQFF. For the CDR3, the DNA is TGTGCCAGCAGTTACCCGACTAGCGGGAGCCCTCAGGGGACCTACAATGAGCAGTTCTTC.